Included here is one TCR beta chain sequence, with context. Germline values: CDR1 SGHNT, CDR2 YENEEA. Losses at the gene ends were 5 bases for V and 0 bases for J; bases not matched to a gene: 4. The CDR3 is 16 amino acids. The record originates from a study of blood T cell repertoires in COVID-19. Turning to the study itself: Sources were T cells, B-cell-depleted T cells, or PBMCs; the material itself was cDNA or gDNA.

Assay used: immunoSEQ multiplex PCR; TCRdb lists only in-frame clones, some missing. The sample has about 180,000 clones; 86% are singletons. Participants were aged about 18 to 100 years, lived in 20 to 25 US areas, and enrolled virtually. Sequencing was performed on PBMCs or T cells enriched from blood (not recorded which). V gene TRBV11-3 combines with J gene TRBJ2-1; the match to TRBD2 covers 10 bases. The receptor was isolated from a woman under 40 who had recovered from COVID-19. The CDR3 sequence is CASSPPSGSSYNEQFF. CDR3 nucleotide sequence: TGTGCCAGCAGCCCACCTAGCGGGAGCTCCTACAATGAGCAGTTCTTC.